A single sample gave rise to the 31 T cell receptor beta chains below, sequenced in a study of T cells in Graves' hyperthyroidism and ophthalmopathy. Amplified regions were TCR beta CDR3 sequences from RNA transcripts. A set of HTBI primers served as the primers for a first-round RT-PCR of the TCR CDR3. TCRdb fed the multiplex PCR reads into MiXCR, producing one record per CDR3 protein. The sample consists of hundreds of thousands of distinct CDR3 sequences, around a sixth of them appearing once. The source material was blood. The receptors stem from a woman aged 18-35 years with Graves' hyperthyroidism.

This clonotype showed up just a few times. The rearrangement joins TRBV12-3 or TRBV12-4 to TRBJ2-6, with D unresolved. The CDR3 consists of 12 residues. Trimming left V 7 bases short and J 3 bases short, with 4 bases between. CDR3 nucleotides: TGTGCCAGCAAAGATGGGGCCAACGTCCTGACTTTC. It codes for CASKDGANVLTF.

The J gene is TRBJ1-5, the V gene TRBV9; tentative D call: TRBD1 (5 bases). The CDR3 extends over 13 amino acids. V lost 0 bases and J 7 bases, leaving 8 bases between the germline ends. CDR1 and CDR2 from the germline V gene are SGDLS and YYNGEE. CDR3 sequence reads: CASSVEGEQPQHF. The CDR3 coding sequence is TGTGCCAGCAGCGTAGAAGGGGAGCAGCCCCAGCATTTT.

This clonotype was counted many times. V gene TRBV2 combines with J gene TRBJ2-2, with 13 bases fitting TRBD2. CDR3 length equals 16 residues. V lost 4 bases and J lost 6; bases outside the gene matches: 5. The V gene's germline CDR1 is SNHLY and CDR2 FYNNEI. The CDR3 DNA reads TGTGCCAGCAGTGGTACTAGCGGGAGGGCCGCCGGGGAGCTGTTTTTT. Translation: CASSGTSGRAAGELFF.

This clonotype has just a few counts. The chain carries TRBV20-1 and TRBJ2-7; 7 bases fit TRBD2. This CDR3 region has 13 residues. Germline V gene sequence: CDR1 DFQATT, CDR2 SNEGSKA (reference sequence). V gave up 2 bases and J gave up 6 bases; unmatched junction bases: 7. CDR3 coding DNA: TGCAGTGCTAGATCGGCGGGGGTCCGCGAGCAGTACTTC. It encodes CSARSAGVREQYF.

The sample holds many counts of this clonotype. CDR3 region: CASSPLQGALGGYTF. As DNA, the CDR3 is TGTGCCAGCAGCCCCCTACAGGGGGCGTTGGGCGGCTACACCTTC. The J gene is TRBJ1-2, the V gene TRBV7-2, with 9 bases matching TRBD1. Per germline, CDR1 SGHTA and CDR2 FQGNSA. V trimming: 5 bases; J trimming: 8 bases; junction bases outside the gene matches: 12. This CDR3 is built from 15 residues. Filled out from reference TRBV7-2 and TRBJ1-2, the complete variable domain reads GAGVSQSPSNKVTEKGKDVELRCDPISGHTALYWYRQSLGQGLEFLIYFQGNSAPDKSGLPSDRFSAERTGGSVSTLTIQRTQQEDSAVYLCASSPLQGALGGYTFGSGTRLTVV.

This clonotype was recorded many times. The junction departs from the called germline gene at one end, perhaps through a read error. The rearrangement links TRBV2 to TRBJ2-4; maybe TRBD1 (6 bases). Germline V lookup: CDR1 SNHLY, CDR2 FYNNEI. This CDR3 comprises 16 residues. CDR3 residues: CASSEESTGAKNIQYF. CDR3 nucleotides: TGTGCCAGCAGCGAAGAGTCGACAGGAGCCAAAAACATTCAGTACTTC. Together with reference TRBV2 and TRBJ2-4, the CDR3 gives the full variable domain: EPEVTQTPSHQVTQMGQEVILRCVPISNHLYFYWYRQILGQKVEFLVSFYNNEISEKSEIFDDQFSVERPDGSNFTLKIRSTKLEDSAMYFCASSEESTGAKNIQYFGAGTRLSVL.

This clonotype was counted at least ten times. The rearrangement links TRBV5-1 to TRBJ1-1; perhaps TRBD1 as D (5 bases). Deletions cut 0 bases from V and 6 bases from J, with 12 bases between. The CDR3 loop spans 14 amino acids. Germline V gives CDR1 SGHRS, CDR2 YFSETQ. For the CDR3, the DNA is TGCGCCAGCAGCTTGGCTGGCAGGGCCCCTGAAGCTTTCTTT. This codes for CASSLAGRAPEAFF.

This clonotype has a handful of counts. A read error may be the cause here, since a much bigger clone is one base away. The CDR3 spells CASAAGSTGTQYF. In DNA, the CDR3 is TGTGCCAGCGCGGCGGGGAGCACAGGTACGCAGTATTTT. The chain recombines TRBV28 with TRBJ2-3; D is possibly TRBD2 (6 bases). The germline V gene has CDR1 MDHEN and CDR2 SYDVKM. CDR3 length equals 13 residues. The variable domain in full, completed from reference TRBV28 and TRBJ2-3, reads DVKVTQSSRYLVKRTGEKVFLECVQDMDHENMFWYRQDPGLGLRLIYFSYDVKMKEKGDIPEGYSVSREKKERFSLILESASTNQTSMYLCASAAGSTGTQYFGPGTRLTVL.

This clonotype was seen only a few times. The rearrangement links TRBV24-1 to TRBJ2-1; D gene unclear. This CDR3 is built from 13 residues. Between the trimmed V and J ends, which lost 6 bases and 5 bases, there was a span of 10 bases. The germline V gene has CDR1 KGHDR and CDR2 SFDVKD. CDR3 DNA: TGTGCCACCAGTCGGACCTTCAACAATGAGCAGTTCTTC. This sequence encodes CATSRTFNNEQFF.

This clonotype occurred many times. The V gene is TRBV11-2, the J gene TRBJ2-5; no clear D gene. The V and J ends lost 5 bases and 7 bases respectively, with 17 bases between them. This CDR3 contains 14 residues. The germline gives CDR1 SGHAT, CDR2 FQNNGV. The CDR3, as DNA: TGTGCCAGCAGCCCGACGAGAGCGACGGGGACCCAGTACTTC. This gives the protein CASSPTRATGTQYF.

Ten or more counts support this clonotype. The chain is built from TRBV7-2 and TRBJ2-3; the D is unclear. The CDR3 runs to 14 residues. The V gene's germline CDR1 is SGHTA and CDR2 FQGNSA. The germline V and J ends were trimmed by 1 base and 2 bases, with 7 bases remaining between them. The CDR3 spells CASSLERNTDTQYF. The CDR3 nucleotides are TGTGCCAGCAGCTTAGAGAGGAACACAGATACGCAGTATTTT.

This clonotype was seen many times. The chain employs TRBV2 and TRBJ2-5; weak D call: TRBD2 (5 bases). V was trimmed by 7 bases and J by 7 bases, leaving 10 bases between them. The CDR3 totals 11 residues. Germline V CDR1 and CDR2: SNHLY, FYNNEI. The CDR3, as DNA: TGTGCCAGCAATCCCAGCGGGACCCAGTACTTC. Encoded protein: CASNPSGTQYF. Looking up the rest from reference TRBV2 and TRBJ2-5 gives the full variable domain: EPEVTQTPSHQVTQMGQEVILRCVPISNHLYFYWYRQILGQKVEFLVSFYNNEISEKSEIFDDQFSVERPDGSNFTLKIRSTKLEDSAMYFCASNPSGTQYFGPGTRLLVL.

This chain links TRBV6-2 or TRBV6-3 with TRBJ1-2; D is undetermined. V shed 0 bases and J shed 5 bases, with 7 bases lying between them. The CDR3 is 13 amino acids. Germline V gives CDR1 MNHEY, CDR2 SVGEGT. CDR3 sequence: CASSYSTTYGYTF. The CDR3, as DNA: TGTGCCAGCAGTTACTCGACCACTTATGGCTACACCTTC.

The sample holds many counts of this clonotype. The chain combines TRBV11-1 with TRBJ2-7; maybe TRBD2 (6 bases). This CDR3 comprises 14 residues. Trimming stripped 5 bases from V and 3 bases from J, with 14 bases between. From germline, CDR1 is SGHAT and CDR2 FQDESV (reference sequence). DNA for the CDR3: TGTGCCAGCAGCATGGGACTTGGTAACTACGAGCAGTACTTC. Translating gives CASSMGLGNYEQYF.

This clonotype has ten or more counts. The genes are TRBV20-1 and TRBJ1-1, with D possibly being TRBD1 (6 bases). Germline-derived CDR1 and CDR2 are DFQATT and SNEGSKA (reference sequence). V was shortened by 0 bases and J by 1 base, with 9 bases between the two germline ends. The CDR3 covers 14 residues. CDR3: CSARDWTANTEAFF. The DNA for the CDR3 is TGCAGTGCTAGAGACTGGACAGCGAACACTGAAGCTTTCTTT.

A few counts support this clonotype. The V and J genes are TRBV10-3 and TRBJ1-2, with D perhaps matching TRBD1 (6 bases). Trimming removed 6 bases from V and 8 bases from J, with 16 bases in between. Germline CDR1 and CDR2: ENHRY and SYGVKD. The CDR3 extends over 13 amino acids. CDR3 protein: CAISQTGSGGYTF. The CDR3 DNA is TGTGCCATCAGCCAGACAGGATCGGGAGGCTACACCTTC.

The chain couples TRBV7-2 to TRBJ1-1; tentatively, D is TRBD1 (6 bases). The CDR3 is 16 amino acids. Per the germline V gene, CDR1 is SGHTA and CDR2 is FQGNSA. Trimming shortened V by 1 base and J by 0 bases, and 12 bases separated the two germline ends. This chain's CDR3 is CASSLESGVVNTEAFF. The DNA of the CDR3 is TGTGCCAGCAGCTTAGAATCAGGGGTAGTGAACACTGAAGCTTTCTTT.

This clonotype has ten or more counts. J is TRBJ1-2 and V is TRBV6-1, with TRBD1 matching 8 bases. Germline V gives CDR1 MNHNS, CDR2 SASEGT. The V segment lost 1 base and the J segment 2 bases; nucleotides outside the gene matches: 3. There are 15 residues in the CDR3. The CDR3: CASSEGRGLNYGYTF. The CDR3 nucleotides are TGTGCCAGCAGTGAAGGCAGGGGGCTAAACTATGGCTACACCTTC.

The V and J genes are TRBV7-2 and TRBJ1-3; possibly TRBD1 for D (6 bases). Trimming removed 5 bases at V and 4 bases at J, with 18 bases between. Germline lookup yields CDR1 SGHTA and CDR2 FQGNSA. This CDR3 comprises 16 residues. Written as DNA, the CDR3 is TGTGCCAGCAGCCCCCGCCGGGGGCCAAAAGGAAACACCATATATTTT. Amino acids: CASSPRRGPKGNTIYF.

This clonotype was counted only a few times. The V and J genes are TRBV6-2 or TRBV6-3 and TRBJ2-5, with TRBD1 identical over 8 bases. J lost 1 base, V lost 1 base, and 2 bases had no gene match. Germline V gene lookup returns CDR1 MNHEY and CDR2 SVGEGT. The CDR3 spans 15 residues. CDR3: CASSYWDRRQETQYF. The CDR3 nucleotides are TGTGCCAGCAGTTACTGGGACAGGCGCCAAGAGACCCAGTACTTC.

This sequence joins TRBV29-1 and TRBJ2-7; the D gene is possibly TRBD1 (6 bases). V lost 4 bases and J lost 1, with 11 bases in between. Looked up from germline, CDR1 is SQVTM and CDR2 is ANQGSEA. The CDR3 is 13 amino acids. In DNA, the CDR3 is TGCAGCGTTGTGGCACAGGGATCCTACGAGCAGTACTTC. This translates into CSVVAQGSYEQYF.

The sample holds a few counts of this clonotype. A much larger clone lies a single base off, so this may be a read error. The chain uses TRBV2 and TRBJ2-3; 9 bases are shared with TRBD2. Trimming removed 6 bases from V and 4 bases from J; junction bases left unmatched: 17. Germline V gene lookup returns CDR1 SNHLY and CDR2 FYNNEI. The CDR3 is 18 amino acids. CDR3 residues: CASRAPFLAGILADTQYF. CDR3 nucleotides: TGTGCCAGCAGAGCACCGTTTCTAGCGGGGATCCTCGCAGATACGCAGTATTTT.

As regards this clonotype: A much larger clone is a single base away; this may be a read error. The rearrangement uses TRBV3-1 and TRBJ2-1, with TRBD2 identical over 7 bases. With V trimmed by 0 bases and J by 3 bases, 11 bases remained unmatched. This CDR3 is built from 18 residues. CDR1 is LGHDT, CDR2 YNNKEL, per germline (reference sequence). CDR3 sequence: CASSQDPFGGRVYNEQFF. Here the CDR3 DNA reads TGTGCCAGCAGCCAAGATCCATTTGGCGGGAGAGTCTACAATGAGCAGTTCTTC.

This clonotype was seen at least ten times. The gene calls are TRBV28 and TRBJ2-7; a weak D match, TRBD2 (7 bases). The CDR3 covers 16 residues. CDR1 and CDR2 from the germline V gene are MDHEN and SYDVKM. V was clipped by 5 bases and J by 0 bases, with 17 bases between them. The CDR3 loop reads CASSRQQGGGSYEQYF. CDR3 nucleotide sequence: TGTGCCAGCAGTCGACAACAGGGAGGGGGCTCCTACGAGCAGTACTTC. Supplemented by reference TRBV28 and TRBJ2-7, the full variable domain reads DVKVTQSSRYLVKRTGEKVFLECVQDMDHENMFWYRQDPGLGLRLIYFSYDVKMKEKGDIPEGYSVSREKKERFSLILESASTNQTSMYLCASSRQQGGGSYEQYFGPGTRLTVT.

The chain employs TRBV28 and TRBJ1-5, with unresolved D. Germline CDR1 is MDHEN and CDR2 is SYDVKM. This CDR3 spans 12 amino acids. Trimming shortened V by 6 bases and J by 8 bases, and 11 bases separated the two germline ends. The CDR3 here is CASRPTSEPQHF. The CDR3 nucleotides are TGTGCCAGCAGGCCTACTTCTGAGCCCCAGCATTTT.

This clonotype turned up a few times. This chain links TRBV2 with TRBJ2-5; TRBD2 matches 8 bases. The J segment lost 5 bases and the V segment lost 2 bases, leaving 4 bases of the junction unmatched. The CDR3 length is 14 residues. The V gene's germline CDR1 is SNHLY and CDR2 FYNNEI. CDR3 residues: CASSENRGGETQYF. The CDR3 DNA reads TGTGCCAGCAGTGAAAACCGGGGGGGGGAGACCCAGTACTTC.

This clonotype has only a few counts. V is TRBV28 and J is TRBJ1-3; 10 bases line up with TRBD1. CDR3 size: 15 residues. The J segment lost 3 bases and the V segment lost 6 bases, leaving 5 bases of the junction unmatched. Germline lookup yields CDR1 MDHEN and CDR2 SYDVKM. This CDR3 is CASRPTGGHGNTIYF. CDR3 DNA sequence: TGTGCCAGCAGGCCGACAGGGGGCCATGGAAACACCATATATTTT.

There are many counts of this clonotype. The chain has TRBV20-1 and TRBJ2-7; tentatively, D is TRBD1 (6 bases). Trimming took 4 bases from V and 3 from J, leaving 7 bases between them. The CDR3 length is 11 residues. CDR1 and CDR2 from the germline V gene are DFQATT and SNEGSKA (reference sequence). The CDR3 DNA sequence: TGCAGTGCTAAGGACAGCTACGAGCAGTACTTC. As protein: CSAKDSYEQYF.

This clonotype was seen ten or more times. The chain couples TRBV11-2 to TRBJ2-5; 10 bases are shared with TRBD2. CDR3 length equals 17 residues. The junction had 12 bases not matched to a gene; V was cut back by 5 bases and J by 3 bases. Germline lookup yields CDR1 SGHAT and CDR2 FQNNGV. CDR3 residues: CASSPRIGGLAEETQYF. CDR3 sequence (DNA): TGTGCCAGCAGCCCGAGAATCGGTGGACTAGCGGAAGAGACCCAGTACTTC.

The V gene is TRBV14, the J gene TRBJ2-7, with 12 nucleotides matching TRBD1. Per the germline V gene, CDR1 is SGHDN and CDR2 is FVKESK. The ends lost 1 base at V and 5 bases at J; junction bases unmatched: 6. CDR3 length equals 16 residues. The CDR3 region has the DNA TGTGCCAGCAGCCAAGGGATCGGGACAGGGGGCAACGAGCAGTACTTC. Translated: CASSQGIGTGGNEQYF. The variable domain in full, completed from reference TRBV14 and TRBJ2-7, reads EAGVTQFPSHSVIEKGQTVTLRCDPISGHDNLYWYRRVMGKEIKFLLHFVKESKQDESGMPNNRFLAERTGGTYSTLKVQPAELEDSGVYFCASSQGIGTGGNEQYFGPGTRLTVT.

This clonotype was detected ten times or more. The gene calls are TRBV5-1 and TRBJ2-3; the D is unclear. Trimming cost V 4 bases and J 1 base, with 4 bases left between them. The CDR3 sequence is 12 residues long. Germline V gene sequence: CDR1 SGHRS, CDR2 YFSETQ. The CDR3 loop is CASSEGTDTQYF. The CDR3 coding sequence is TGCGCCAGCAGCGAGGGCACAGATACGCAGTATTTT.